The text below deals with one TCR beta chain. The antigen remains unidentified. The CDR3 consists of 14 residues. V lost 1 base, J lost 4 bases, and 10 bases lay in between. Looked up from germline, CDR1 is SEHNR and CDR2 is FQNEAQ (reference sequence). The data belong to a study of cytomegalovirus exposure and HLA in healthy donors. About the research overall: Under 90% of several hundred genotyped donors fell in the Caucasian-associated ancestry cluster. Study observations and caveats: Generally TCR sequences proved uncommon, though certain public TCRs appeared in numerous donors.

A multiplex PCR was run with 60 Vbeta primers and 13 Jbeta primers. Data came from immunoSEQ multiplex PCR; TCRdb stores just in-frame clones and leaves some out. The table lists 40,000 to 55,000 clones, 55% to 75% of them singletons. The chain combines TRBV7-9 with TRBJ1-2; D uncertain. This receptor was obtained from a woman in her 30s in good health and CMV-seronegative. Sequencing was carried out using PBMCs. This CDR3 reads CASSLGAEAYGYTF. The CDR3 coding sequence is TGTGCCAGCAGCTTAGGGGCAGAAGCCTATGGCTACACCTTC.